This T cell receptor beta chain derives from a study of CD8 T cells in Susac syndrome (dated by TCRdb to between 2018 and 2021). Background for the entire study: Whether CD8+ T cell activation and differentiation in Susac syndrome was antigen driven was tested using repertoire sequencing.

RNA was extracted using the RNeasy kit, and roughly 0.5 to 1 ug of the RNA was reverse transcribed with random hexamers. TCR beta CDR3 regions were amplified with the immunoSEQ multiplex PCR assay covering 54 Vbeta and 13 Jbeta segments. PCR amplification bias was corrected using a synthetic template baseline for primer optimization and computational correction. In the original analysis: Reads were annotated to V, D and J genes according to IMGT and were analyzed with immunoSEQ Analyzer, with only productive sequences retained. Clonality was computed as one minus Shannon entropy normalized by log2 of the number of productive unique sequences. For each patient and control, public and private clones were evaluated within the 100 most prevalent clones. Susac-specific clones were defined as absent from healthy and MS cohorts, some 1,000 published viral clones and other ImmuneACCESS disease sequences. Using fastp trimming at Q25 and MiXCR clonotype assembly, TCRdb reanalyzed the public sequencing data and kept in-frame beta chains. Entries that share a CDR3 protein sequence are merged under the most common genes and DNA. TCRdb's processing, not the authors', yielded these V and J calls. For this sample the table gives about 250,000 distinct CDR3 sequences, of which roughly 95% were detected only once. The ten biggest clones cover approximately 0.07% of the sample.

About this clonotype itself: Its antigen is not yet known. Nothing much larger sits one base from this clone, and base qualities are not available.

What the work shows at the level of the full study, not this receptor alone: The TCR sequencing and HLA analysis was acknowledged to have included a relatively small number of individuals.

Peripheral blood CD8+ and CD4+ T cells from healthy donors, Susac syndrome patients and multiple sclerosis patients were profiled using high-throughput TCR beta sequencing. The multiple sclerosis controls were treatment-naive patients whose relapsing-remitting disease, either stable or active, fulfilled the revised McDonald criteria. Bulk CD8+ and CD4+ T cells were purified by magnetic negative isolation, whereas CD8+ TEMRA cells were enriched by FACS. Blood was drawn into EDTA tubes, processed within 24 hours, and PBMCs were isolated by density gradient centrifugation. PBMCs intended for TCR sequencing were cryopreserved in liquid nitrogen and were subsequently thawed in a 37 degrees C water bath. A purity of at least 90% was achieved for sorted or isolated CD4+, CD8+ and CD8+ TEMRA cells. From the cysteine through the phenylalanine, the CDR3 covers 12 amino acids. Left in the record is the CDR3 DNA by itself, 36 bases read in frame from the first base. V is cut by 4 bases and J by 7 bases, and the space between the germline ends is 10 bases. As encoded in the germline V gene (reference sequence), CDR1 is LNHDA while CDR2 is SQIVND.

This TCR was sampled from a human donor with multiple sclerosis. Source material: CD4+ T cells from PBMCs. The chain couples TRBV19 to TRBJ1-1, with the D gene call left open. The CDR3 reads as follows: CASSTLGLEAFF. The sequenced DNA: TGTGCCAGTAGTACCCTGGGCCTTGAAGCTTTCTTT.